Following are 18 T cell receptor beta chains from one sample sequenced in a study of blood T cells in healthy people across ages. Next came a second PCR, run for roughly 6 to 11 cycles, which used a sample-barcoded 5' primer along with a J-beta primer mix. TCRdb independently ran MiXCR on the 5' RACE reads; one entry per CDR3 protein. The sample includes approximately 800,000 distinct CDR3 sequences, around 24% of them seen just once. The sample was also linked to a second study, of T cells of mothers and their children.

Sample: blood. The receptors here all came from a boy aged 5-17 years in good health.

This clonotype was counted a few times. The gene calls are TRBV28 and TRBJ2-7, with TRBD2 as a possible D gene (6 bases). Germline CDR1 reads MDHEN; CDR2 reads SYDVKM. The CDR3 loop spans 14 amino acids. V was cut by 5 bases and J by 0 bases, with 11 bases left in between. CDR3 DNA: TGTGCCAGCAGTACCGGGACTGACTCCTACGAGCAGTACTTC. Its protein product is CASSTGTDSYEQYF.

CDR3 amino acids: CSVGQGRAKNIQYF. The CDR3 DNA is TGCAGCGTGGGACAGGGAAGAGCCAAAAACATTCAGTACTTC. The chain recombines TRBV29-1 with TRBJ2-4; 9 bases agree with TRBD1. Germline trimming cut 6 bases from V and 0 bases from J; bases unmatched to any gene: 3. Germline V gene data show CDR1 as SQVTM and CDR2 as ANQGSEA. The CDR3 covers 14 residues. Together with reference TRBV29-1 and TRBJ2-4, the CDR3 gives the full variable domain: SAVISQKPSRDICQRGTSLTIQCQVDSQVTMMFWYRQQPGQSLTLIATANQGSEATYESGFVIDKFPISRPNLTFSTLTVSNMSPEDSSIYLCSVGQGRAKNIQYFGAGTRLSVL.

The CDR3 nucleotides are TGCAGCGTGACCCTGGGAGGGGGAGACGTTTATGGCTACACCTTC. Translation: CSVTLGGGDVYGYTF. The chain employs TRBV29-1 and TRBJ1-2; tentatively, D is TRBD1 (6 bases). The ends were cut back, 6 bases at V and 5 bases at J, with 22 bases in the middle. The CDR3 sequence is 15 residues long. The V gene's germline CDR1 is SQVTM and CDR2 ANQGSEA.

This clonotype was seen only a few times. V and J are TRBV10-2 and TRBJ2-5; 8 positions match TRBD2. Germline CDR1 and CDR2: WSHSY and SAAADI. V lost 4 bases, J lost 0 bases, and 7 bases stayed unmatched. There are 16 residues in the CDR3. The CDR3 sequence is CASSVTSGVYQETQYF. For the CDR3, the DNA is TGCGCCAGCAGTGTTACTAGCGGTGTGTACCAAGAGACCCAGTACTTC.

The chain uses TRBV5-1 and TRBJ1-1; TRBD1 might be the D (5 bases). The V end was cut by 6 bases, the J end by 1 base, with 13 bases between. Germline values: CDR1 SGHRS, CDR2 YFSETQ. The CDR3 has 14 residues. The CDR3 nucleotides are TGCGCCAGCAAAGTCACAGGCGCGAACACTGAAGCTTTCTTT. It codes for CASKVTGANTEAFF. Using reference TRBV5-1 and TRBJ1-1 for the parts outside the CDR3, the full variable domain is KAGVTQTPRYLIKTRGQQVTLSCSPISGHRSVSWYQQTPGQGLQFLFEYFSETQRNKGNFPGRFSGRQFSNSRSEMNVSTLELGDSALYLCASKVTGANTEAFFGQGTRLTVV.

This clonotype was recorded a few times. This sequence joins TRBV12-3 or TRBV12-4 and TRBJ2-4; a possible D gene is TRBD1 (6 bases). This CDR3 is 15 amino acids long. V was trimmed by 3 bases and J by 3 bases, leaving 12 bases between them. In DNA, the CDR3 is TGTGCCAGCAGTTTTCTGACAGGAGACAAAAACATTCAGTACTTC. Its translation: CASSFLTGDKNIQYF.

Only one count was recorded for this clonotype. The chain links TRBV12-3 or TRBV12-4 to TRBJ2-1; 16 bases are shared with TRBD2. Trimming removed 7 bases from V and 5 bases from J; junction bases left unmatched: 11. CDR3 size: 18 residues. Here the CDR3 reads CASNWGLAGGSGDNEQFF. The CDR3 region has the DNA TGTGCCAGCAACTGGGGACTAGCGGGGGGGTCTGGGGACAATGAGCAGTTCTTC.

The J gene is TRBJ1-5, the V gene TRBV5-1, with D perhaps matching TRBD1 (6 bases). Germline loops: CDR1 SGHRS, CDR2 YFSETQ. This CDR3 has 14 amino acids. V shed 5 bases and J shed 6 bases, with 15 bases lying between them. CDR3 nucleotides: TGCGCCAGCAGAGCCGAAGGGGGAGGTCAGCCCCAGCATTTT. Its protein product is CASRAEGGGQPQHF.

This clonotype was counted a few times. This chain's CDR3 is CASSPAQGGQAFF. CDR3 DNA sequence: TGTGCCAGCAGTCCCGCGCAGGGGGGGCAAGCTTTCTTT. The gene calls are TRBV27 and TRBJ1-1, with 7 bases matching TRBD1. This CDR3 comprises 13 residues. In germline, CDR1 is MNHEY, CDR2 SMNVEV (reference sequence). After removal of 5 bases from V and 9 bases from J, the junction contained 9 bases not matched to a gene.

The chain joins TRBV5-1 to TRBJ2-7; D possibly corresponds to TRBD2 (5 bases). Germline values: CDR1 SGHRS, CDR2 YFSETQ. V gave up 7 bases and J gave up 3 bases, with 17 bases separating them. There are 14 residues in the CDR3. The CDR3 nucleotides are TGCGCCAGCCCCCCCTCGCGGGTAGACTACGAGCAGTACTTC. Protein product: CASPPSRVDYEQYF.

There are a few counts of this clonotype. A read error may account for a junction end that differs from germline. The chain uses TRBV7-2 and TRBJ1-4, with D perhaps TRBD1 (6 bases). The length of the CDR3 is 14 residues. The germline V gene has CDR1 SGHTA and CDR2 FQGNSA. The CDR3 DNA reads as TGTGCCAGCAGCCCGGGGGCGCGAGATGAGAAACTGTTTTTT. This gives the protein CASSPGARDEKLFF.

The V call is TRBV6-5, the J call TRBJ2-5; TRBD1 agrees at 9 bases. The end of the DNA fits TRBJ2-7 better, so the J call may be wrong. The CDR3 consists of 17 residues. Per germline, CDR1 MNHEY and CDR2 SVGAGI. The CDR3, as DNA: TGTGCCAGCAGTTACACTATAGGGACAGGGTCCTCGTACGAGCAGTACTTC. Protein product: CASSYTIGTGSSYEQYF.

Ten or more counts support this clonotype. The rearrangement joins TRBV4-2 to TRBJ1-6; 7 bases map to TRBD1. Germline-derived CDR1 and CDR2 are LGHNA and YNFKEQ. The CDR3 sequence is 14 residues long. The V and J ends lost 1 base and 7 bases, in that order; junction bases with no gene match: 1. Written as DNA, the CDR3 is TGTGCCAGCAGCCAAGGACAGGGAAATTCACCCCTCCACTTT. It codes for CASSQGQGNSPLHF.

This chain uses TRBV10-3 with TRBJ2-5; 7 bases align to TRBD2. The V and J ends lost 2 bases and 1 base, in that order; junction bases with no gene match: 4. This CDR3 comprises 15 residues. Germline V gene sequence: CDR1 ENHRY, CDR2 SYGVKD. The CDR3 protein is CAISEAGEFQETQYF. The CDR3, as DNA: TGTGCCATCAGTGAGGCGGGGGAGTTCCAAGAGACCCAGTACTTC.

This clonotype was seen more than once but under ten times. Here the CDR3 DNA reads TGCGCCAGCAGCCTGCTAACCTGGGATACGCAGTATTTT. This translates into CASSLLTWDTQYF. This chain joins TRBV5-1 and TRBJ2-3; D unresolved. V lost 4 bases, J lost 6 bases, and 12 bases lay in between. The germline CDR1 and CDR2 sequences are SGHRS and YFSETQ. The CDR3 is made up of 13 amino acids. Combining the CDR3 with reference TRBV5-1 and TRBJ2-3 gives the whole variable domain KAGVTQTPRYLIKTRGQQVTLSCSPISGHRSVSWYQQTPGQGLQFLFEYFSETQRNKGNFPGRFSGRQFSNSRSEMNVSTLELGDSALYLCASSLLTWDTQYFGPGTRLTVL.

For this clonotype: At one boundary the junction diverges from the germline segment, which might be a read error. This chain connects TRBV7-8 to TRBJ2-3, with D uncertain. From germline, CDR1 is SGHVS and CDR2 FQNEAQ. The CDR3 totals 14 residues. CDR3 nucleotides: TGTGCCAGCAGCTTAAGGCCCCGGGCAGATACACAGTATTTT. Translated, it gives CASSLRPRADTQYF.

The genes are TRBV5-1 and TRBJ2-5; 9 nucleotides match TRBD2. In germline, CDR1 is SGHRS, CDR2 YFSETQ. Trimming cost V 0 bases and J 4 bases; bases outside gene matches: 7. The CDR3 spans 16 residues. CDR3 nucleotide sequence: TGCGCCAGCAGCTTGGTTCGCGGGGGGGCCCCAGAGACCCAGTACTTC. Residues: CASSLVRGGAPETQYF.

The J gene is TRBJ2-1, the V gene TRBV27, with a tentative D call TRBD2 (6 bases). The CDR3 length is 16 residues. Germline V gene sequence: CDR1 MNHEY, CDR2 SMNVEV (reference sequence). The V and J ends lost 5 bases and 0 bases respectively, with 14 bases between them. Written as DNA, the CDR3 is TGTGCCAGCAGTCCGCGGGACTCGAGCTCCTACAATGAGCAGTTCTTC. It codes for CASSPRDSSSYNEQFF.